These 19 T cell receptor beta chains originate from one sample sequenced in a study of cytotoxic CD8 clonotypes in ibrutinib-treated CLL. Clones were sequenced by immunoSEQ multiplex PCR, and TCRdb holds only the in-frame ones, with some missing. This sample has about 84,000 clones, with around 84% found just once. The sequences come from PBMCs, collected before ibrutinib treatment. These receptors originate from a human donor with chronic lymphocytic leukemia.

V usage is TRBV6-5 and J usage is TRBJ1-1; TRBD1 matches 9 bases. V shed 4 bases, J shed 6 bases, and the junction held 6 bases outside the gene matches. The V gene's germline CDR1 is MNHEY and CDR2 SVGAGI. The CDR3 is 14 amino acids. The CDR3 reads CASSWDRASSEAFF. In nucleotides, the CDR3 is TGTGCCAGCAGTTGGGACAGGGCGAGTTCTGAAGCTTTCTTT.

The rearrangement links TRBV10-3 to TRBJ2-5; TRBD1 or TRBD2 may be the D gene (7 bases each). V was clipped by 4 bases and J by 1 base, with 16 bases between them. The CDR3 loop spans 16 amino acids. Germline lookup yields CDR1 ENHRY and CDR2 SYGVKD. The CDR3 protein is CAISGSQGGSQETQYF. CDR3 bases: TGTGCCATCAGTGGGTCCCAGGGGGGGTCCCAAGAGACCCAGTACTTC.

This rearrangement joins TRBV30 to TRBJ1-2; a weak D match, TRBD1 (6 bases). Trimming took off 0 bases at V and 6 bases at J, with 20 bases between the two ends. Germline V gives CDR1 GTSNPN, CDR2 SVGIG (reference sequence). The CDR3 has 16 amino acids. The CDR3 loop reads CAWSVAGAYSLDGYTF. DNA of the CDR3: TGTGCCTGGAGTGTAGCAGGGGCTTACTCCTTGGATGGCTACACCTTC.

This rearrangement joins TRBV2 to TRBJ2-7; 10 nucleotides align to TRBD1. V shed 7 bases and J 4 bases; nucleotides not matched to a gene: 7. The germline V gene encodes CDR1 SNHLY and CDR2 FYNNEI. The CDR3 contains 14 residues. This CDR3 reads CASNADRGRYEQYF. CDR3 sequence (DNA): TGTGCCAGCAACGCGGACAGGGGGAGGTACGAGCAGTACTTC.

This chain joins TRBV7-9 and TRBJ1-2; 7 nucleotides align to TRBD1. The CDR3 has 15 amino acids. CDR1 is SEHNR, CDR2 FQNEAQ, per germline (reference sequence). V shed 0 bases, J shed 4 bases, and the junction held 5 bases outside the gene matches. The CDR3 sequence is CASSLAMTGTYGYTF. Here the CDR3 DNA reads TGTGCCAGCAGCTTAGCAATGACAGGGACCTATGGCTACACCTTC.

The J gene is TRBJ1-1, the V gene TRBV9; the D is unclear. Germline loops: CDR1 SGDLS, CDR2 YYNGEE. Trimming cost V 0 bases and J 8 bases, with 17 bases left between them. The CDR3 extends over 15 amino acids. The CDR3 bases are TGTGCCAGCAGCGTAGCTACCCCTGCCGCGCTAGAAGCTTTCTTT. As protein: CASSVATPAALEAFF.

For the CDR3, the DNA is TGTGCCAGTAGGTTACAGGGAGGAAACACCATATATTTT. Translation gives CASRLQGGNTIYF. The chain combines TRBV19 with TRBJ1-3; weak D call: TRBD1 (6 bases). Trimming cost V 6 bases and J 4 bases, with 10 bases left between them. This CDR3 comprises 13 residues. Germline V gene sequence: CDR1 LNHDA, CDR2 SQIVND (reference sequence).

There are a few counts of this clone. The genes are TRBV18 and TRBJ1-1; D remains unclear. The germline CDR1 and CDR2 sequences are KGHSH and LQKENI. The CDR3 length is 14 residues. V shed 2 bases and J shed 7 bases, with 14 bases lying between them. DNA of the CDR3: TGTGCCAGCTCACCAGACAACCAGTACCTTGAAGCTTTCTTT. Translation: CASSPDNQYLEAFF.

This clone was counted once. CDR3 residues: CASSPRVARVLLDTGELFF. The CDR3 region has the DNA TGTGCCAGCAGCCCGAGGGTGGCCAGGGTATTACTGGACACCGGGGAGCTGTTTTTT. V usage is TRBV7-9 and J usage is TRBJ2-2, with D perhaps given as TRBD1 or TRBD2 (5 bases each). The CDR3 contains 19 residues. Germline CDR1 SEHNR, CDR2 FQNEAQ (reference sequence). Deletions cut 5 bases from V and 3 bases from J, with 25 bases between.

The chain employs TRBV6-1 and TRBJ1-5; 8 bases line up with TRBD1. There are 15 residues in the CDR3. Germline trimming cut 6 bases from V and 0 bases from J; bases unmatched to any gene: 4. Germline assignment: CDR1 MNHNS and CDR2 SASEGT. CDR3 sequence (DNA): TGTGCCAGCAGCAAACAGGGGGATAGCAATCAGCCCCAGCATTTT. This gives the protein CASSKQGDSNQPQHF.

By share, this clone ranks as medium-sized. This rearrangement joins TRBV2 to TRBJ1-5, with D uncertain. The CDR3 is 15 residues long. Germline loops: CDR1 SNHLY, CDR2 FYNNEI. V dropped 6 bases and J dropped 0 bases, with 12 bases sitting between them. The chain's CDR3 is CASRVTDHSNQPQHF. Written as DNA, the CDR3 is TGTGCCAGCAGAGTGACGGACCATAGCAATCAGCCCCAGCATTTT. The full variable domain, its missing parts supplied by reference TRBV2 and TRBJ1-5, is EPEVTQTPSHQVTQMGQEVILRCVPISNHLYFYWYRQILGQKVEFLVSFYNNEISEKSEIFDDQFSVERPDGSNFTLKIRSTKLEDSAMYFCASRVTDHSNQPQHFGDGTRLSIL.

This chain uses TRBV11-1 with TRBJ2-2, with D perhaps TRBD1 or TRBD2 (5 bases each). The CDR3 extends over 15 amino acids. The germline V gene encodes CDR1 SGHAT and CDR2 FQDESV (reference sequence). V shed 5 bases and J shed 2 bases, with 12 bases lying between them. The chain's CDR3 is CASSRGRRNTGELFF. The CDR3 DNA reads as TGTGCCAGCAGCCGGGGACGGAGAAACACCGGGGAGCTGTTTTTT.

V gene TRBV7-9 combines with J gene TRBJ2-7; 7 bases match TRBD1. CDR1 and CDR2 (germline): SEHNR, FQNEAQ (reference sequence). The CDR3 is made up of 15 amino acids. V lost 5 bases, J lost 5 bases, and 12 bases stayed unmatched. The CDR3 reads CASSISRQGSNEQYF. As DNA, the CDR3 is TGTGCCAGCAGCATCTCCCGACAGGGTTCCAACGAGCAGTACTTC.

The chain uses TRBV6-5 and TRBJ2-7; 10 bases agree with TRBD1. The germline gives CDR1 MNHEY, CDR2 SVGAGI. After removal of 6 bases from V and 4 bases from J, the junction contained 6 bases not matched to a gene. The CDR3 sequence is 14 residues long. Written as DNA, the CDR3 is TGTGCCAGCAGCTTCCCGGGACAGGGGTACGAGCAGTACTTC. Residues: CASSFPGQGYEQYF.

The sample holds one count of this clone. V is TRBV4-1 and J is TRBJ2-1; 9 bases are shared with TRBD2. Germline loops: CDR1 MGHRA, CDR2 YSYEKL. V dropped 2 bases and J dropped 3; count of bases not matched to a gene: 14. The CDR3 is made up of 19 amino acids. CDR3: CASSQLDGASGTYYNEQFF. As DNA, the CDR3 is TGCGCCAGCAGCCAATTAGATGGGGCTAGCGGGACTTACTACAATGAGCAGTTCTTC.

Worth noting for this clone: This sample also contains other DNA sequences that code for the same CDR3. The CDR3 loop reads CASSLDSGNTIYF. CDR3 in DNA: TGCGCCAGCAGCTTGGACTCGGGAAACACCATATATTTT. The chain links TRBV5-1 to TRBJ1-3, with no clear D. V was trimmed by 0 bases and J by 4 bases, leaving 5 bases between them. The CDR3 sequence is 13 residues long. Germline CDR1 reads SGHRS; CDR2 reads YFSETQ.

CDR3 in amino acids: CASSPQGEAEAFF. CDR3 DNA sequence: TGCGCCAGCAGCCCACAGGGGGAGGCTGAAGCTTTCTTT. The rearrangement uses TRBV5-1 and TRBJ1-1, with 8 bases fitting TRBD1. Germline assignment: CDR1 SGHRS and CDR2 YFSETQ. This CDR3 spans 13 amino acids. Trimming at V came to 4 bases and at J to 6 bases, leaving 5 bases not matched to a gene. Combining the CDR3 with reference TRBV5-1 and TRBJ1-1 gives the whole variable domain KAGVTQTPRYLIKTRGQQVTLSCSPISGHRSVSWYQQTPGQGLQFLFEYFSETQRNKGNFPGRFSGRQFSNSRSEMNVSTLELGDSALYLCASSPQGEAEAFFGQGTRLTVV.

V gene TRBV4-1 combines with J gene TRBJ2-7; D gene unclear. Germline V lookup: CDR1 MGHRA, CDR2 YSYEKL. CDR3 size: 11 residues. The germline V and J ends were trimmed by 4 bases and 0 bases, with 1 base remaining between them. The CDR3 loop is CASSPSYEQYF. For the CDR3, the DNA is TGCGCCAGCAGCCCCTCCTACGAGCAGTACTTC.

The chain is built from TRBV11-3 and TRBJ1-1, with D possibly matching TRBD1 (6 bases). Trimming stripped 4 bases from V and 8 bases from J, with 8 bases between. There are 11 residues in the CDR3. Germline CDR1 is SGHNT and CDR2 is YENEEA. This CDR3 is CASSWTEEAFF. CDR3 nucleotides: TGTGCCAGCAGCTGGACAGAAGAAGCTTTCTTT. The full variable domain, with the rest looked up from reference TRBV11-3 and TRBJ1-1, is EAGVVQSPRYKIIEKKQPVAFWCNPISGHNTLYWYLQNLGQGPELLIRYENEEAVDDSQLPKDRFSAERLKGVDSTLKIQPAELGDSAVYLCASSWTEEAFFGQGTRLTVV.